This entry features one T cell receptor beta chain sequence. The PCR used 60 Vbeta and 13 Jbeta primers. Libraries were prepared by immunoSEQ multiplex PCR; TCRdb keeps only in-frame clonotypes and omits some of them. The repertoire consists of 150,000 or so clones, with around 80% occurring once and the leading ten covering approximately 10%. This specimen belongs to a study of cytomegalovirus exposure and HLA in healthy donors. Germline loops: CDR1 SNHLY, CDR2 FYNNEI. V shed 9 bases and J 4 bases; nucleotides not matched to a gene: 2. The CDR3 sequence is 12 residues long. V and J are TRBV2 and TRBJ2-1, with TRBD2 matching over 8 bases. Sequencing was done on a sample of PBMCs. The receptor was derived from a man aged 18-30 years in good health and CMV-seropositive. The CDR3 loop is CASGTSYNEQFF. The CDR3 DNA is TGTGCCAGTGGGACTAGTTACAATGAGCAGTTCTTC.